This TCR beta chain is from a study of blood T cell repertoires in COVID-19. Study background: The samples span acute and convalescent COVID-19 from the United States, Italy and Spain. T cells, B-cell-depleted T cells, or PBMCs supplied cDNA or gDNA.

Authors' methods: Counts of nucleated cells, estimated from reference gene primer amplification, were obtained. Clones were sequenced by immunoSEQ multiplex PCR, and TCRdb holds only the in-frame ones, with some missing. Clone size and V and J calls were adopted from that table, with D and trimming inferred from the DNA. The table records about 240,000 clones, approximately 80% of them present only once. CDR3 length equals 16 residues. CDR1 is SGDLS and CDR2 is YYNGEE in the germline V gene. Trimming removed 4 bases from V and 0 bases from J; junction bases left unmatched: 6. Sequencing was carried out using peripheral blood. The genes are TRBV9 and TRBJ2-7, with TRBD2 matching 11 bases. The sequence came from a woman aged 18-35 years with acute or convalescent COVID-19. Written as DNA, the CDR3 is TGTGCCAGCAGCCCAAGGACTAGCGGGCACTCCTACGAGCAGTACTTC. Translation: CASSPRTSGHSYEQYF.